The clone carrying this T cell receptor beta chain was recorded at least ten times. TCRdb re-called the RT-PCR reads with MiXCR, one entry per CDR3 protein. The sample shows about 680,000 distinct CDR3 sequences, 14% of them seen only once. Per germline, CDR1 SQVTM and CDR2 ANQGSEA. CDR3 size: 13 residues. V was cut by 0 bases and J by 4 bases, with 9 bases left in between. The chain links TRBV29-1 to TRBJ1-1, with D possibly being TRBD1 (5 bases). The TCR was taken from a female donor in good health, serving as a healthy control. The specimen sequenced was memory CD4+ T cells from blood. The CDR3 region has the DNA TGCAGCGTTGAAGAATGGGGGGGCACTGAAGCTTTCTTT. This gives the protein CSVEEWGGTEAFF.